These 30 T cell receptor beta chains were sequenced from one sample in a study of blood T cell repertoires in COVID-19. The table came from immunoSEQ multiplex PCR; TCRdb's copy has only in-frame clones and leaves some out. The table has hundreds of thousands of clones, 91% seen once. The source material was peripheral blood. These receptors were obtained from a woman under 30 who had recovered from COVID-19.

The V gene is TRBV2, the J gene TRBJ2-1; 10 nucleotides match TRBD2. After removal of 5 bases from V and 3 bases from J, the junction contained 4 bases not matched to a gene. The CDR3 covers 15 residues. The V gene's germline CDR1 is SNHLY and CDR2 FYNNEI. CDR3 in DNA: TGTGCCAGCAGTCGGACTAGCGGTCGCTACAATGAGCAGTTCTTC. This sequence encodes CASSRTSGRYNEQFF.

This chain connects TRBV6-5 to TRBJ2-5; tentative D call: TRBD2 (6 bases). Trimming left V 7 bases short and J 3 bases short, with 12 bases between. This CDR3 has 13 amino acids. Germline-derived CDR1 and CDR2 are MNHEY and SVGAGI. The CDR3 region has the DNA TGTGCCAGCACCCTCTGGGGGGAAGAGACCCAGTACTTC. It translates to CASTLWGEETQYF.

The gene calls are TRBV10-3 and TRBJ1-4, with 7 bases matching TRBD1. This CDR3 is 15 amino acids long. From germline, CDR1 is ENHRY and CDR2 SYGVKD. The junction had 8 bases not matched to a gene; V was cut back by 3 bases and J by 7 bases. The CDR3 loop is CAISETNRGSEKLFF. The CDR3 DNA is TGTGCCATCAGTGAAACAAACAGGGGCTCTGAAAAACTGTTTTTT.

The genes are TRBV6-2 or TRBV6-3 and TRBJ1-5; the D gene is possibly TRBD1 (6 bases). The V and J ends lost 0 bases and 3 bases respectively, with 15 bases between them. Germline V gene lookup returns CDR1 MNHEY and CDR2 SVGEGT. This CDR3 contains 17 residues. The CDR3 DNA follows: TGTGCCAGCAGTTACTCGGCAGGGGTTTTTAACAATCAGCCCCAGCATTTT. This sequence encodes CASSYSAGVFNNQPQHF.

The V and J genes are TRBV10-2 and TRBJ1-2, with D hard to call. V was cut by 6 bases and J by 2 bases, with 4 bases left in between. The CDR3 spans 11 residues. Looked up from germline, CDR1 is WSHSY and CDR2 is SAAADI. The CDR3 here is CASRSNYGYTF. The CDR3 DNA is TGCGCCAGCAGATCAAACTATGGCTACACCTTC.

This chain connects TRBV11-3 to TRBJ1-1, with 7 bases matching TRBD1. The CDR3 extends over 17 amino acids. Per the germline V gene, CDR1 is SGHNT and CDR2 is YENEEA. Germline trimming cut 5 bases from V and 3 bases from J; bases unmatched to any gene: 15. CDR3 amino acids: CASSQGGHSPGDTEAFF. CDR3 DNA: TGTGCCAGCAGCCAGGGGGGACATTCCCCGGGGGACACTGAAGCTTTCTTT.

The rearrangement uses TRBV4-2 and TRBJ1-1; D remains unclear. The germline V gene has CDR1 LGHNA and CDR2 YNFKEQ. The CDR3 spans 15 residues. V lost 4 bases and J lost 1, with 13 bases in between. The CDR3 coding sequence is TGTGCCAGCAGCCCTGGGGTGGAGGAGAACACTGAAGCTTTCTTT. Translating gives CASSPGVEENTEAFF.

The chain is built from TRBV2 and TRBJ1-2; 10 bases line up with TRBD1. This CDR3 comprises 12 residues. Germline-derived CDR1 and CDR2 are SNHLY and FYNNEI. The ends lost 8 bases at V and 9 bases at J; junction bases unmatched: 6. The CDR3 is CASLDRGLSYTF. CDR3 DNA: TGTGCCAGCCTAGACAGGGGGCTCAGCTACACCTTC.

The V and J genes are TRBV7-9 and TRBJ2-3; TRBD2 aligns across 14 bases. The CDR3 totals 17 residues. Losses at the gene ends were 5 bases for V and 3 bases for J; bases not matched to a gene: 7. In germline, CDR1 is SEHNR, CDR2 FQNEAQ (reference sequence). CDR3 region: CASSVGLAGGWTDTQYF. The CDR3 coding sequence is TGTGCCAGCAGCGTCGGACTAGCGGGAGGTTGGACAGATACGCAGTATTTT.

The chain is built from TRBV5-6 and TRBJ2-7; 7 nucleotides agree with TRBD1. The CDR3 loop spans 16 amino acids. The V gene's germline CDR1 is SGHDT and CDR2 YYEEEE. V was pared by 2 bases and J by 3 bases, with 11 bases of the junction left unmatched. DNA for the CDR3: TGTGCCAGCAGCTTTGGTTCGGCAGGGGGTTTCTACGAGCAGTACGTC. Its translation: CASSFGSAGGFYEQYV.

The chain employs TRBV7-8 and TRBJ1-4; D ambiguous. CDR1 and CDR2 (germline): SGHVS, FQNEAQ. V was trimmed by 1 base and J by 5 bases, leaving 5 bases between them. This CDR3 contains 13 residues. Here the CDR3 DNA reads TGTGCCAGCAGCTTAGTTCCAAATGAAAAACTGTTTTTT. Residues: CASSLVPNEKLFF.

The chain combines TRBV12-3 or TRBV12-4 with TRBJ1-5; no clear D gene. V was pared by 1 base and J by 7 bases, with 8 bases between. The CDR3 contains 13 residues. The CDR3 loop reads CASSLGSGQPQHF. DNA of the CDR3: TGTGCCAGCAGTTTAGGATCGGGGCAGCCCCAGCATTTT.

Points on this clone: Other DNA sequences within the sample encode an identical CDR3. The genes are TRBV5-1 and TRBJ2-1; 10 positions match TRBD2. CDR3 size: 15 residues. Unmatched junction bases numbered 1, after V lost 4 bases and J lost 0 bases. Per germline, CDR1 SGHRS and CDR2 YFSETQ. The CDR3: CASSPSGSSYNEQFF. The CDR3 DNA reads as TGCGCCAGCAGCCCTAGCGGGAGCTCCTACAATGAGCAGTTCTTC.

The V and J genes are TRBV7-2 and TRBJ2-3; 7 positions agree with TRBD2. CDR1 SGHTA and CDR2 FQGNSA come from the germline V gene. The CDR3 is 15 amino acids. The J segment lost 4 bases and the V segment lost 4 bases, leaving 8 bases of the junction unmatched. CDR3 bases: TGTGCCAGCAGCTCCGAAGCGGGAATTTCAGATACGCAGTATTTT. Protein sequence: CASSSEAGISDTQYF.

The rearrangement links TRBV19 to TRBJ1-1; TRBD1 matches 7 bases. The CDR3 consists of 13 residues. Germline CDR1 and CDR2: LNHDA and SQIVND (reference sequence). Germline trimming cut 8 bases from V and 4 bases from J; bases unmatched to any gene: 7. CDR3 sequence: CASGNRGATEAFF. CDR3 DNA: TGTGCCAGTGGTAACAGGGGCGCCACTGAAGCTTTCTTT.

In DNA, the CDR3 is TGTGCCAGCAGCTTGGGTCTAGCGGGAGGGGTGGGCCCGTTCTTC. It translates to CASSLGLAGGVGPFF. This chain links TRBV7-9 with TRBJ2-1; 12 bases agree with TRBD2. The CDR3 is made up of 15 amino acids. Trimming cost V 3 bases and J 15 bases; bases outside gene matches: 12. Germline V gives CDR1 SEHNR, CDR2 FQNEAQ (reference sequence).

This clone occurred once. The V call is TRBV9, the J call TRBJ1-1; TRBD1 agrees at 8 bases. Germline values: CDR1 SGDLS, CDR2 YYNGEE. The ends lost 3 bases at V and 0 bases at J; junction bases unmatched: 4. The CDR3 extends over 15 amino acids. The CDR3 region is CASSALDRVNTEAFF. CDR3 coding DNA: TGTGCCAGCAGCGCCTTGGACAGGGTGAACACTGAAGCTTTCTTT.

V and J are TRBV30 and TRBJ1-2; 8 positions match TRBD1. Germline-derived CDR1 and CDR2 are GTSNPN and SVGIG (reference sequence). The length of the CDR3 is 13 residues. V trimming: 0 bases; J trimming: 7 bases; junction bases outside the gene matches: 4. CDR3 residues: CAWSVRQGIGYTF. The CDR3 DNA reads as TGTGCCTGGAGTGTTCGACAGGGGATTGGCTACACCTTC. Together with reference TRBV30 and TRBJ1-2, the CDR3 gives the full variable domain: SQTIHQWPATLVQPVGSPLSLECTVEGTSNPNLYWYRQAAGRGLQLLFYSVGIGQISSEVPQNLSASRPQDRQFILSSKKLLLSDSGFYLCAWSVRQGIGYTFGSGTRLTVV.

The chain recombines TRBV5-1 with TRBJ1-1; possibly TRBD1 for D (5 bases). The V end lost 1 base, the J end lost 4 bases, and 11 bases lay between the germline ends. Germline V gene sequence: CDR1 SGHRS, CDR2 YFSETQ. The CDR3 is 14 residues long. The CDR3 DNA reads TGCGCCAGCAGCTTGAGGCAGGGCGTCACTGAAGCTTTCTTT. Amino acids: CASSLRQGVTEAFF.

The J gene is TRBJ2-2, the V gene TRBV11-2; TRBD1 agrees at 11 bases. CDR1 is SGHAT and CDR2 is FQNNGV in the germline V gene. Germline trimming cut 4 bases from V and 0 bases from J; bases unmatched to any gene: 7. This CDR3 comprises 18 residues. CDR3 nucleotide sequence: TGTGCCAGCAGCTACGGGACAGGGGGGTACTCGAACACCGGGGAGCTGTTTTTT. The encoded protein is CASSYGTGGYSNTGELFF.

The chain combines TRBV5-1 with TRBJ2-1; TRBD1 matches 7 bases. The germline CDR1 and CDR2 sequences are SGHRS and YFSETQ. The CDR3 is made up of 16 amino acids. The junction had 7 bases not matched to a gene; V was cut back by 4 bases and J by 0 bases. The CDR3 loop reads CASSMTGLVSYNEQFF. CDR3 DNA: TGCGCCAGCAGCATGACAGGGCTCGTCTCCTACAATGAGCAGTTCTTC. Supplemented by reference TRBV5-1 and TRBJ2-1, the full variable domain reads KAGVTQTPRYLIKTRGQQVTLSCSPISGHRSVSWYQQTPGQGLQFLFEYFSETQRNKGNFPGRFSGRQFSNSRSEMNVSTLELGDSALYLCASSMTGLVSYNEQFFGPGTRLTVL.

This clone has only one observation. This chain's CDR3 is CASSPRLADTQYF. CDR3 DNA: TGTGCCAGCAGTCCTCGACTTGCAGATACGCAGTATTTT. This chain uses TRBV12-3 or TRBV12-4 with TRBJ2-3; D unclear. V was clipped by 5 bases and J by 4 bases, with 10 bases between them. This CDR3 is built from 13 residues.

The CDR3 loop reads CASSFRTSGSSQYF. CDR3 bases: TGTGCCAGCAGTTTTAGAACTAGCGGGAGTTCGCAGTATTTT. The chain employs TRBV27 and TRBJ2-3, with 11 bases aligning to TRBD2. Germline CDR1 reads MNHEY; CDR2 reads SMNVEV (reference sequence). The J segment lost 10 bases and the V segment lost 3 bases, leaving 6 bases of the junction unmatched. The length of the CDR3 is 14 residues.

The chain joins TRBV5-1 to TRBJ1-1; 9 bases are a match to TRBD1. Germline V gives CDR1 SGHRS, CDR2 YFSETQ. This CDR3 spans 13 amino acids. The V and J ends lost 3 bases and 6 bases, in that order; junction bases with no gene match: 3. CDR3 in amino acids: CASSWTGVPEAFF. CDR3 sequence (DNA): TGCGCCAGCAGCTGGACAGGGGTCCCTGAAGCTTTCTTT.

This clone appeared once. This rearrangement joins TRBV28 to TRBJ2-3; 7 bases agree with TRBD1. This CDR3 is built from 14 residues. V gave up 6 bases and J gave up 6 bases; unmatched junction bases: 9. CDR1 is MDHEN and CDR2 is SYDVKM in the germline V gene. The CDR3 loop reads CASSSHRGKDTQYF. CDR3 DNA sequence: TGTGCCAGCAGCTCCCACAGGGGCAAGGATACGCAGTATTTT. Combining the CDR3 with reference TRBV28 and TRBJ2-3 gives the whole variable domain DVKVTQSSRYLVKRTGEKVFLECVQDMDHENMFWYRQDPGLGLRLIYFSYDVKMKEKGDIPEGYSVSREKKERFSLILESASTNQTSMYLCASSSHRGKDTQYFGPGTRLTVL.

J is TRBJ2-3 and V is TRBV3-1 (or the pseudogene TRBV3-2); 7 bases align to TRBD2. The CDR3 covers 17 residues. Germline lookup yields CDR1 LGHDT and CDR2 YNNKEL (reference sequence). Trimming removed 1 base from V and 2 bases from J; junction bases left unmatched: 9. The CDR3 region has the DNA TGTGCCAGCAGCCAAGTATCAGCTAGCGGTCCCACAGATACGCAGTATTTT. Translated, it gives CASSQVSASGPTDTQYF.

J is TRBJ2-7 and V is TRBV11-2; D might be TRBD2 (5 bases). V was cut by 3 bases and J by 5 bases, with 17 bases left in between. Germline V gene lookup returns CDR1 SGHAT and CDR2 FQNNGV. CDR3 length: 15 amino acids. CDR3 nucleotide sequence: TGTGCCAGCAGCTTCAGCGGAGGACCGCTGGACGAGCAGTACGTC. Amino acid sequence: CASSFSGGPLDEQYV.

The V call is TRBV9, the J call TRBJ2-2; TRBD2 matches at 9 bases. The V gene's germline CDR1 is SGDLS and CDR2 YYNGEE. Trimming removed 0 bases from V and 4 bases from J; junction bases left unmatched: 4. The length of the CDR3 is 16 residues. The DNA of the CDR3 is TGTGCCAGCAGCGTAGGAGCGGGAGGTTCCACCGGGGAGCTGTTTTTT. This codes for CASSVGAGGSTGELFF.

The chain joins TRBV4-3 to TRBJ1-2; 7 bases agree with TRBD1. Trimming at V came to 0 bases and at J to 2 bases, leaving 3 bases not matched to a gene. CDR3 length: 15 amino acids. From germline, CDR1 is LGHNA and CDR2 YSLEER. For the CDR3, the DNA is TGCGCCAGCAGCCAAGATGTACAGGGGAACTATGGCTACACCTTC. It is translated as CASSQDVQGNYGYTF.

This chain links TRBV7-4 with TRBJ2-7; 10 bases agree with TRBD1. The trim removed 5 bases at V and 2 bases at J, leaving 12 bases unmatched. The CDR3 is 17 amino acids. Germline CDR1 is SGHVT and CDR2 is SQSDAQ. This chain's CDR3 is CASSVRDRGHPAYEQYV. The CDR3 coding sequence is TGTGCCAGCAGCGTCCGGGACAGGGGCCATCCCGCCTACGAGCAGTACGTC.